Below are 29 T cell receptor beta chains sequenced from a single sample in a study of blood T cell repertoires in COVID-19. Sequencing used immunoSEQ multiplex PCR; TCRdb keeps in-frame clones, though not all of them. Of about 380,000 clones listed, approximately 77% were seen once; the top ten hold more than 0.85%. Input material: peripheral blood. Every receptor here comes from a human donor with acute or convalescent COVID-19. The donor label of this sample is uncertain.

The gene calls are TRBV5-5 and TRBJ1-2; 8 nucleotides line up with TRBD1. CDR3 length equals 14 residues. V shed 2 bases, J shed 4 bases, and the junction held 4 bases outside the gene matches. Germline V gene sequence: CDR1 SGHKS, CDR2 YYEKEE (reference sequence). CDR3 nucleotide sequence: TGTGCCAGCAGCTTACTGACAGGGGTCTATGGCTACACCTTC. The encoded protein is CASSLLTGVYGYTF.

Note on this clone: This specimen includes other DNA sequences encoding the same CDR3. The chain carries TRBV19 and TRBJ1-1, with D hard to call. Germline V gene sequence: CDR1 LNHDA, CDR2 SQIVND (reference sequence). The CDR3 extends over 12 amino acids. Trimming pared 3 bases from V and 1 base from J, leaving 3 bases between. The CDR3 region is CASSIKNTEAFF. CDR3 DNA sequence: TGTGCCAGTAGTATTAAGAACACTGAAGCTTTCTTT.

The chain joins TRBV6-5 to TRBJ2-7; tentatively, D is TRBD1 (5 bases). The ends were cut back, 4 bases at V and 2 bases at J, with 12 bases in the middle. Germline V lookup: CDR1 MNHEY, CDR2 SVGAGI. The CDR3 contains 14 residues. The CDR3 sequence: CASSFNRRAYEQYF. The CDR3 coding sequence is TGTGCCAGCAGTTTCAACAGGCGTGCCTACGAGCAGTACTTC.

The table lists this clone with many counts. This chain joins TRBV7-9 and TRBJ1-3; D remains ambiguous. This CDR3 has 15 residues. V dropped 5 bases and J dropped 0 bases, with 11 bases sitting between them. Germline CDR1 is SEHNR and CDR2 is FQNEAQ (reference sequence). The CDR3 coding sequence is TGTGCCAGCAGCCTTCTATCTAGCTCTGGAAACACCATATATTTT. Amino acids: CASSLLSSSGNTIYF.

The chain uses TRBV29-1 and TRBJ2-1; the match to TRBD1 covers 9 bases. The CDR3 length is 13 residues. Losses at the gene ends were 5 bases for V and 6 bases for J; bases not matched to a gene: 5. The V gene's germline CDR1 is SQVTM and CDR2 ANQGSEA. CDR3: CSVQQGAGNEQFF. The CDR3 region has the DNA TGCAGCGTTCAACAGGGGGCGGGCAATGAGCAGTTCTTC.

The rearrangement uses TRBV18 and TRBJ1-2, with D possibly TRBD1 on 6 matching bases. CDR3 length: 14 amino acids. The germline gives CDR1 KGHSH, CDR2 LQKENI. V lost 5 bases, J lost 8 bases, and 18 bases lay in between. CDR3 nucleotide sequence: TGTGCCAGCTCATTCCGGGACAATGTGTGGGGCTACACCTTC. Its protein product is CASSFRDNVWGYTF.

The chain couples TRBV7-8 to TRBJ2-7; 10 positions match TRBD1. The junction had 10 bases not matched to a gene; V was cut back by 4 bases and J by 4 bases. Per germline, CDR1 SGHVS and CDR2 FQNEAQ. The CDR3 has 16 amino acids. The CDR3 is CASSWTPGQGRYEQYF. CDR3 nucleotides: TGTGCCAGCAGCTGGACCCCGGGACAGGGGCGATACGAGCAGTACTTC.

The chain links TRBV6-5 to TRBJ1-6; 10 nucleotides line up with TRBD1. The germline CDR1 and CDR2 sequences are MNHEY and SVGAGI. The CDR3 extends over 16 amino acids. J lost 7 bases, V lost 0 bases, and 3 bases had no gene match. The CDR3 reads CASSYSRQGANSPLHF. The CDR3, as DNA: TGTGCCAGCAGTTACTCTCGACAGGGGGCAAATTCACCCCTCCACTTT.

The genes are TRBV18 and TRBJ1-5; D uncertain. CDR3 length: 14 amino acids. V lost 4 bases and J lost 7, with 14 bases in between. The germline gives CDR1 KGHSH, CDR2 LQKENI. CDR3 nucleotide sequence: TGTGCCAGCTCACACGGCCGGGAGGGCCAGCCCCAGCATTTT. This translates into CASSHGREGQPQHF.

The chain couples TRBV16 to TRBJ1-6, with D unresolved. The germline V and J ends were trimmed by 2 bases and 7 bases, with 6 bases remaining between them. The CDR3 runs to 13 residues. Germline assignment: CDR1 KGHSY and CDR2 FQNENV. For the CDR3, the DNA is TGTGCCAGCAGCCAAACGGAGAATTCACCCCTCCACTTT. It codes for CASSQTENSPLHF.

CDR3 amino acids: CARRLMTGFSPLHF. The CDR3 DNA sequence: TGCGCCAGACGGCTAATGACAGGGTTTTCACCCCTCCACTTT. The chain is built from TRBV10-1 and TRBJ1-6, with 7 bases fitting TRBD1. Germline trimming cut 9 bases from V and 9 bases from J; bases unmatched to any gene: 11. There are 14 residues in the CDR3. Germline-derived CDR1 and CDR2 are WNHNN and SYGVQD (reference sequence).

The V gene is TRBV6-6, the J gene TRBJ2-2, with D perhaps matching TRBD1 (6 bases). Trimming pared 10 bases from V and 1 base from J, leaving 19 bases between. Germline CDR1 and CDR2: MNHNY and SVGAGI (reference sequence). The CDR3 runs 16 residues. In nucleotides, the CDR3 is TGTGCCACCAGGTCAGGGGCGGTCGGGAACACCGGGGAGCTGTTTTTT. As protein: CATRSGAVGNTGELFF.

There are a few counts of this clone. The chain combines TRBV2 with TRBJ1-5; 7 bases are shared with TRBD1. The CDR3 is made up of 15 amino acids. The junction had 5 bases not matched to a gene; V was cut back by 6 bases and J by 0 bases. Germline CDR1 SNHLY, CDR2 FYNNEI. The CDR3 sequence is CASRKTGSSNQPQHF. CDR3 sequence (DNA): TGTGCCAGCAGGAAGACAGGGAGTAGCAATCAGCCCCAGCATTTT.

This CDR3 reads CASSQAPAGVLGAFF. The DNA of the CDR3 is TGTGCCAGCAGCCAAGCACCGGCGGGGGTTCTTGGAGCTTTCTTT. The V and J genes are TRBV3-1 (or the pseudogene TRBV3-2) and TRBJ1-1; possible D gene TRBD1, 5 bases. The CDR3 consists of 15 residues. From germline, CDR1 is LGHDT and CDR2 YNNKEL (reference sequence). V gave up 1 base and J gave up 10 bases, with 19 bases separating them.

The rearrangement joins TRBV5-1 to TRBJ2-5, with 9 nucleotides matching TRBD1. The germline V gene has CDR1 SGHRS and CDR2 YFSETQ. With 1 base clipped from V and 5 bases from J, the junction kept 9 bases outside the gene matches. The CDR3 sequence is 16 residues long. The CDR3 DNA sequence: TGCGCCAGCAGCTTGCGCCCCGGGACAGGGAGGGAGACCCAGTACTTC. Protein product: CASSLRPGTGRETQYF.

The gene calls are TRBV6-5 and TRBJ2-1, with TRBD2 matching over 8 bases. Germline trimming cut 7 bases from V and 4 bases from J; bases unmatched to any gene: 6. Germline V gene sequence: CDR1 MNHEY, CDR2 SVGAGI. The CDR3 loop spans 14 amino acids. CDR3 amino acids: CASKGGGLYNEQFF. As DNA, the CDR3 is TGTGCCAGCAAAGGCGGGGGGCTATACAATGAGCAGTTCTTC.

The rearrangement uses TRBV2 and TRBJ1-5; the match to TRBD1 covers 9 bases. J was trimmed by 6 bases and V by 5 bases; bases with no gene match: 14. The germline CDR1 and CDR2 sequences are SNHLY and FYNNEI. The CDR3 runs to 17 residues. CDR3 bases: TGTGCCAGCAGTCTCCGGGACAGGGTGGGGGTAGGTCAGCCCCAGCATTTT. Translation: CASSLRDRVGVGQPQHF.

The chain is built from TRBV18 and TRBJ1-4; D is uncertain. V was trimmed by 3 bases and J by 4 bases, leaving 21 bases between them. CDR3 length: 18 residues. CDR1 is KGHSH, CDR2 LQKENI, per germline. The CDR3 nucleotides are TGTGCCAGCTCACCGATCCCACGATGGCGCGGGGATAATGAAAAACTGTTTTTT. This translates into CASSPIPRWRGDNEKLFF.

J is TRBJ2-1 and V is TRBV6-4; 10 bases agree with TRBD1. The length of the CDR3 is 16 residues. V lost 6 bases, J lost 7 bases, and 12 bases stayed unmatched. Per germline, CDR1 MRHNA and CDR2 SNTAGT. The CDR3 is CASRKFGTGAVNEQFF. CDR3 bases: TGTGCCAGCAGAAAGTTTGGGACAGGGGCGGTAAATGAGCAGTTCTTC.

The chain combines TRBV5-6 with TRBJ1-1, with TRBD1 identical over 7 bases. This CDR3 region has 14 residues. V shed 0 bases and J 4 bases; nucleotides not matched to a gene: 3. Germline V gene lookup returns CDR1 SGHDT and CDR2 YYEEEE. CDR3 in DNA: TGTGCCAGCAGCTTGGAGGGGGCTCGCACTGAAGCTTTCTTT. Translating gives CASSLEGARTEAFF.

V usage is TRBV18 and J usage is TRBJ1-5; TRBD1 might be the D (6 bases). There are 15 residues in the CDR3. Germline CDR1 KGHSH, CDR2 LQKENI. The ends were cut back, 2 bases at V and 8 bases at J, with 16 bases in the middle. CDR3 sequence (DNA): TGTGCCAGCTCACCAGAGGCCAGGGGAATTAAGCCCCAGCATTTT. Its protein product is CASSPEARGIKPQHF.

This chain connects TRBV18 to TRBJ2-3, with TRBD2 as a possible D gene (5 bases). The CDR3 loop spans 15 amino acids. The germline V gene has CDR1 KGHSH and CDR2 LQKENI. Trimming stripped 4 bases from V and 0 bases from J, with 11 bases between. The CDR3 here is CASSLDQRSTDTQYF. For the CDR3, the DNA is TGTGCCAGCTCACTGGACCAGCGGAGCACAGATACGCAGTATTTT.

This clone occurred once. The chain links TRBV25-1 to TRBJ2-7; 11 bases map to TRBD2. Germline V gene sequence: CDR1 MGHDK, CDR2 SYGVNS. The V gene end was trimmed by 3 bases and the J gene end by 3 bases; junction bases not matched to a gene: 4. CDR3 size: 15 residues. The chain's CDR3 is CASSDPSGRIYEQYF. The CDR3 bases are TGTGCCAGCAGTGATCCTAGCGGGAGGATCTACGAGCAGTACTTC.

The chain has TRBV27 and TRBJ1-6, with 7 bases fitting TRBD1. In germline, CDR1 is MNHEY, CDR2 SMNVEV (reference sequence). After removal of 8 bases from V and 8 bases from J, the junction contained 9 bases not matched to a gene. The CDR3 is 14 residues long. The CDR3 spells CASSRWGTDSPLHF. As DNA, the CDR3 is TGTGCCAGCTCTCGCTGGGGGACAGATTCACCCCTCCACTTT.

The chain uses TRBV10-3 and TRBJ1-1; no clear D gene. Germline V CDR1 and CDR2: ENHRY, SYGVKD. CDR3 size: 14 residues. V was trimmed by 10 bases and J by 2 bases, leaving 17 bases between them. The CDR3 nucleotides read TGTGCCACCACCAACAGAGGGTCAAACACTGAAGCTTTCTTT. Amino acid sequence: CATTNRGSNTEAFF.

The rearrangement joins TRBV4-2 to TRBJ1-2; the D gene is possibly TRBD1 (6 bases). The germline gives CDR1 LGHNA, CDR2 YNFKEQ. V shed 1 base and J shed 1 base, with 7 bases lying between them. CDR3 length: 14 amino acids. CDR3 amino acids: CASSQGGHNYGYTF. The CDR3 DNA reads TGTGCCAGCAGCCAAGGGGGGCATAACTATGGCTACACCTTC.

V is TRBV28 and J is TRBJ2-7, with TRBD2 identical over 8 bases. V was pared by 5 bases and J by 2 bases, with 11 bases of the junction left unmatched. Looked up from germline, CDR1 is MDHEN and CDR2 is SYDVKM. This CDR3 region has 16 residues. The CDR3 DNA reads as TGTGCCAGCAGTCCCCAGAGCGGGGGAACAGCCTACGAGCAGTACTTC. Residues: CASSPQSGGTAYEQYF.

The chain combines TRBV3-1 (or the pseudogene TRBV3-2) with TRBJ2-1, with TRBD2 identical over 12 bases. This CDR3 is 17 amino acids long. Per the germline V gene, CDR1 is LGHDT and CDR2 is YNNKEL (reference sequence). V shed 4 bases and J 6 bases; nucleotides not matched to a gene: 10. The CDR3 here is CASSPLAGGIRGNEQFF. The CDR3 DNA follows: TGTGCCAGCAGCCCCCTAGCGGGAGGGATCAGGGGCAATGAGCAGTTCTTC.

The chain uses TRBV5-1 and TRBJ2-2, with 7 bases identical to TRBD1. V trimming: 7 bases; J trimming: 8 bases; junction bases outside the gene matches: 11. From germline, CDR1 is SGHRS and CDR2 YFSETQ. The CDR3 is 14 amino acids. The CDR3 DNA follows: TGCGCCAGCGGGACAGTCCCTGATACGGGGGAGCTGTTTTTT. Translated: CASGTVPDTGELFF.